Listed below are T cell receptor beta chains from one sample, sequenced in a study of PD-1 blockade in classical Hodgkin lymphoma. Clones were sequenced by immunoSEQ multiplex PCR, and TCRdb holds only the in-frame ones, with some missing. Of 50,000 to 75,000 clones in the sample, 85% to 90% are singletons; the top ten hold over 5%. The sequences come from peripheral blood mononuclear cells (PBMCs), collected before the second cycle of nivolumab. All receptors come from a human donor with classical Hodgkin lymphoma. Both conserved end residues are part of each CDR3. The D gene is left open where the match is weak. Size is omitted from some rows. Given values are once, few, many or a class for expanded clones.

. | . | TRBJ1-1 | TRBV7-8 | TGTGCCAGCAGCTTAGTGGGAGGGAACACTGAAGCTTTCTTT | CASSLVGGNTEAFF
. | . | TRBJ2-7 | TRBV6-5 | TGTGCCAGCAGTTTTGCCCTAGGTTCCTACGAGCAGTACTTC | CASSFALGSYEQYF
. | . | TRBJ1-2 | TRBV28 | TGTGCCAGCGCCTCATCGAACTATGGCTACACCTTC | CASASSNYGYTF
. | TRBD1 | TRBJ2-3 | TRBV5-1 | TGCGCCAGCCGACCCGGGACAGGGGAAGATACGCAGTATTTT | CASRPGTGEDTQYF
few | . | TRBJ1-1 | TRBV6-5 | TGTGCCAGCAGTTACGGTTCGGTGAACACTGAAGCTTTCTTT | CASSYGSVNTEAFF
. | TRBD1 | TRBJ1-1 | TRBV19 | TGTGCCAGTAGACAGGGGACTTGGAACACTGAAGCTTTCTTT | CASRQGTWNTEAFF
. | . | TRBJ1-3 | TRBV5-1 | TGCGCCAGCAGCTTGGAGTCAGGCTCTGGAAACACCATATATTTT | CASSLESGSGNTIYF
. | . | TRBJ2-3 | TRBV5-1 | TGCGCCAGCAGCTCGGTGGGCGTTAAGGGGGATACGCAGTATTTT | CASSSVGVKGDTQYF
. | TRBD1 | TRBJ2-1 | TRBV2 | TGTGCCAGCAGTAGACAGGGGCTCTACAATGAGCAGTTCTTC | CASSRQGLYNEQFF
. | . | TRBJ2-3 | TRBV7-9 | TGTGCCAGCAGCGTAGCGTTAGATACGCAGTATTTT | CASSVALDTQYF
. | TRBD1 | TRBJ1-3 | TRBV5-4 | TGTGCCAGCAGCCTGGACAGGGGGCAGGGAAACACCATATATTTT | CASSLDRGQGNTIYF
. | . | TRBJ2-7 | TRBV18 | TGTGCCAGCTCACCACCCCAGGGGTTCGGCTACGAGCAGTACTTC | CASSPPQGFGYEQYF
. | TRBD1 | TRBJ2-7 | TRBV7-3 | TGTGCCAGCAGCTTATCTGGGGACAGGGGTCAGGAGCAGTACTTC | CASSLSGDRGQEQYF
few | . | TRBJ2-2 | TRBV6-6 | TGTGCCAGCATCACAAGAACAGGGACCGGGGAGCTGTTTTTT | CASITRTGTGELFF
once | . | TRBJ2-5 | TRBV29-1 | TGCAGCGCTGTAAAAACCGGGGCAGAGACCCAGTACTTC | CSAVKTGAETQYF
. | TRBD1 | TRBJ2-2 | TRBV5-3 | TGTGCCAGAAGCCTTGACAGGGGGGTCACCGGGGAGCTGTTTTTT | CARSLDRGVTGELFF
. | . | TRBJ1-4 | TRBV27 | TGTGCCAGCAGTTTATTAGGGTCGTCTAATGAAAAACTGTTTTTT | CASSLLGSSNEKLFF
once | . | TRBJ1-5 | TRBV19 | TGTGCCAGTAACAATCAGCCCCAGCATTTT | CASNNQPQHF
. | . | TRBJ2-4 | TRBV5-1 | TGCGCCAGCAGCTTGGAGGGGGCCAAAAACATTCAGTACTTC | CASSLEGAKNIQYF
. | TRBD1 | TRBJ2-7 | TRBV29-1 | TGCAGCGTCGAAGACGGACAGGGGCTCTACGAGCAGTACTTC | CSVEDGQGLYEQYF
. | . | TRBJ2-2 | TRBV7-9 | TGTGCCAGCAGTTTTCTGGGGGGCACCGGGGAGCTGTTTTTT | CASSFLGGTGELFF
. | . | TRBJ1-1 | TRBV10-2 | TGCGCCAGCAGATCAGACTACTTGGGAATGAACACTGAAGCTTTCTTT | CASRSDYLGMNTEAFF
. | . | TRBJ1-3 | TRBV7-9 | TGTGCCAGCACGGGCAGTCGTCTTGGAAACACCATATATTTT | CASTGSRLGNTIYF
. | . | TRBJ1-1 | TRBV27 | TGTGCCAGCAGGCAGCAGGGGCTCATTGAAGCTTTCTTT | CASRQQGLIEAFF
. | . | TRBJ1-5 | TRBV30 | TGTGCCTGGAGTGTACAGTCGGGAGGATTATCCAATCAGCCCCAGCATTTT | CAWSVQSGGLSNQPQHF
. | . | TRBJ2-2 | TRBV5-1 | TGCGCCAGCAGCTTGTCTGTCACGAACACCGGGGAGCTGTTTTTT | CASSLSVTNTGELFF
few | . | TRBJ1-2 | TRBV15 | TGTGCCACCAGCAGAGACCACACCTATGGCTACACCTTC | CATSRDHTYGYTF
. | . | TRBJ1-5 | TRBV6-6 | TGTGCCAGCAGTCCGTTGTGGGGCCGCAATCAGCCCCAGCATTTT | CASSPLWGRNQPQHF